The present TCR beta chain was sequenced within a study of Tregs in tolerant kidney transplant recipients. Profiling relied on immunoSEQ multiplex PCR, and the TCRdb table lists in-frame clones only, not all of them. The data hold tens of thousands of clones, with less than 90% observed a single time. Germline V gene sequence: CDR1 KGHSH, CDR2 LQKENI. This CDR3 has 15 amino acids. V lost 3 bases and J 0 bases, leaving 8 bases between the germline ends. Note on this clone: What it binds is unknown.

Whole-study results and caveats: Tregs expanded with activated donor B cells seemed most donor-specific.

The sequence derives from a human donor who received a combined kidney and bone marrow transplant. This sequence joins TRBV18 and TRBJ2-2, with unresolved D. Sequenced material: CD4+ T cells from blood, taken before the transplant. The CDR3 DNA follows: TGTGCCAGCTCACCCCGACAAGCGAACACCGGGGAGCTGTTTTTT. It specifies CASSPRQANTGELFF.